One sample yielded the 10 T cell receptor beta chains listed below, sequenced in a study of tumor-infiltrating lymphocytes in primary liver carcinoma. Reverse transcription of 500 to 650 ng total RNA with a constant-region primer produced TCR beta cDNA. ARM-PCR was slightly modified, and three nested multiplex PCR rounds with it gave rise to the TCR beta libraries. Investigators reported that the first two PCR rounds, at 10 to 11 cycles each, used TRBV1-TRBV30 forward primers with a C-beta reverse primer. Each CDR3 protein is one row after TCRdb ran MiXCR on the multiplex PCR reads. The repertoire consists of 35,000 to 40,000 distinct CDR3 sequences, with 75% occurring once and the leading ten covering around two fifths. Unsorted bulk tissue, about 19-32 mg of it, served as the source for co-extraction of RNA and DNA. The sample comprised tumor-adjacent normal liver tissue. The receptors were sampled from a man aged 40-50 years with primary liver carcinoma and hepatitis B virus infection.

On this clonotype itself: One end of the junction is discordant with germline, which a read error may explain. V usage is TRBV6-1 and J usage is TRBJ1-1; maybe TRBD1 (5 bases). Germline CDR1 MNHNS, CDR2 SASEGT. CDR3 length: 14 amino acids. CDR3 sequence: CANSEFQGTSEASF. CDR3 nucleotides: TGTGCCAACAGTGAATTCCAGGGAACGAGTGAAGCTTCCTTT.

The chain links TRBV10-3 to TRBJ2-3; a weak D match, TRBD1 (6 bases). The germline V gene encodes CDR1 ENHRY and CDR2 SYGVKD. The CDR3 sequence is 14 residues long. The CDR3 region is CVTSGTGTTDTQYF. CDR3 nucleotides: TGTGTCACCAGTGGTACAGGGACCACAGATACGCAGTATTTT.

The chain employs TRBV29-1 and TRBJ2-7; the D gene is possibly TRBD1 (6 bases). Germline loops: CDR1 SQVTM, CDR2 ANQGSEA. This CDR3 contains 12 residues. The CDR3 is CNVLSGAHEQYF. The DNA for the CDR3 is TGCAACGTGCTGTCAGGGGCCCACGAGCAGTACTTC.

Of note for this clonotype: Since the CDR3 does not end with the conserved phenylalanine or tryptophan, this likely comes from a read error. The rearrangement joins TRBV11-1 to TRBJ2-1, with 11 nucleotides matching TRBD2. The CDR3 is made up of 20 amino acids. Germline lookup yields CDR1 SGHAT and CDR2 FQDESV (reference sequence). Written as DNA, the CDR3 is TGTGCCATCAGCATAGGAAAGACTAGCGGGGCCTCGCGGTTCGGCAATGAGCAGTTCATC. Amino acid sequence: CAISIGKTSGASRFGNEQFI.

About this clonotype: A junction boundary mismatches the germline segment, possibly from a read error. The gene calls are TRBV7-9 and TRBJ2-1, with a weak D call TRBD1 (5 bases). CDR1 and CDR2 from the germline V gene are SEHNR and FQNEAQ (reference sequence). There are 15 residues in the CDR3. CDR3 bases: TGTGACAGCAGTGACAGTTTTTCCGAGAACAATGAGCAGTTCTTC. Amino acid sequence: CDSSDSFSENNEQFF.

On this clonotype itself: The conserved phenylalanine or tryptophan normally closing the CDR3 is absent here, so this likely arose from a read error. This sequence joins TRBV10-2 and TRBJ2-7; the D gene is possibly TRBD2 (5 bases). The J call may be wrong; the DNA end is better matched by TRBJ2-1. Germline-derived CDR1 and CDR2 are WSHSY and SAAADI. The length of the CDR3 is 15 residues. The CDR3 spells CASSDSRRLPYEQFI. CDR3 coding DNA: TGCGCCAGCAGTGACTCCCGGAGGCTACCCTACGAGCAGTTCATC.

As concerns this clonotype: Mismatch with germline at one junction end may stem from a read error. The rearrangement uses TRBV28 and TRBJ1-5, with D tentatively TRBD1 (6 bases). The germline V gene has CDR1 MDHEN and CDR2 SYDVKM. The CDR3 totals 14 residues. The DNA for the CDR3 is TGCGTCAGCAGTTTGATAGGGGGAACGCAGCCCCAGCATTTT. Protein sequence: CVSSLIGGTQPQHF.

As to this clonotype: No DNA is shown, since the ends of the CDR3 on it are uncertain; the CDR3 is the one TCRdb lists. The chain combines TRBV11-2 with TRBJ2-5; TRBD1 is taken as the D call from the table, unchecked against the DNA. From germline, CDR1 is SGHAT and CDR2 FQNNGV. Ends included, the CDR3 has 14 residues. Here the CDR3 reads CASSLEVGRGIKYF.

This rearrangement joins TRBV11-2 to TRBJ2-4, with D tentatively TRBD1 (5 bases). The CDR3 length is 15 residues. Germline V gene sequence: CDR1 SGHAT, CDR2 FQNNGV. Trimming took off 11 bases at V and 0 bases at J, with 17 bases between the two ends. The CDR3 DNA is TGTGCCCGCACCACTTCGACAGTAGCCAAAAACATTCAGTACTTC. It is translated as CARTTSTVAKNIQYF. Complete variable domain (other parts from reference TRBV11-2 and TRBJ2-4): EAGVAQSPRYKIIEKRQSVAFWCNPISGHATLYWYQQILGQGPKLLIQFQNNGVVDDSQLPKDRFSAERLKGVDSTLKIQPAKLEDSAVYLCARTTSTVAKNIQYFGAGTRLSVL.

The chain uses TRBV6-5 and TRBJ2-5, with D maybe TRBD1 (6 bases). The CDR3 length is 16 residues. The V gene lost 10 bases and the J gene lost 4 bases, with 25 bases spanning the gap. Germline CDR1 is MNHEY and CDR2 is SVGAGI. The CDR3 is CAIGSGTWGAGETQYF. CDR3 DNA sequence: TGTGCCATCGGATCGGGGACATGGGGCGCGGGAGAGACCCAGTACTTC.